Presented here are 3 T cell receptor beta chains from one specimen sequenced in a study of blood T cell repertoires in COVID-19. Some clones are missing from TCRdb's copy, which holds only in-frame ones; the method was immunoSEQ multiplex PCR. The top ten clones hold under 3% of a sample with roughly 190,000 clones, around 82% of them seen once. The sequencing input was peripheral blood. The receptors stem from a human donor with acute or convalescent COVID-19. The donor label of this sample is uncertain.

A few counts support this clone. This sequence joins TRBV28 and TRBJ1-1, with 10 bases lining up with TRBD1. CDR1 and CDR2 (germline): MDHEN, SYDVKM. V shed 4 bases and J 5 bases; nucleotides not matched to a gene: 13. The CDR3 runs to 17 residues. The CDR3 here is CASSSFSSPGQGTEAFF. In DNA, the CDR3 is TGTGCCAGCAGTTCATTTTCATCTCCGGGACAGGGGACTGAAGCTTTCTTT.

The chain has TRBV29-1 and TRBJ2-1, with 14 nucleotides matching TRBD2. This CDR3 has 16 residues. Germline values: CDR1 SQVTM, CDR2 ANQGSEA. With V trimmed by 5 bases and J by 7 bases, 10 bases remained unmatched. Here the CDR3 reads CSVPRPGTSGRNEQFF. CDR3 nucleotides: TGCAGCGTTCCGAGGCCCGGGACTAGCGGGAGAAATGAGCAGTTCTTC.

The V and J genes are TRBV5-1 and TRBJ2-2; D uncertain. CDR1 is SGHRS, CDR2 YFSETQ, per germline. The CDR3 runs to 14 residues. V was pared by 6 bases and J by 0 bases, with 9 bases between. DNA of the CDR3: TGCGCCAGCATGTCGGTCGCGAACACCGGGGAGCTGTTTTTT. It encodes CASMSVANTGELFF.